This TCR beta chain emerged from a study of tumor and adjacent non-tumor tissue in lung cancer. Looking at the study overall: The cohort had 12 to 13 adenocarcinoma, a couple of squamous cell and 1 small cell patients. Stage I to III disease affected roughly ten men and about five women aged about 31 to 85.

A modified ARM-PCR protocol with three rounds of nested PCR amplified TCRbeta. TCRdb re-called the multiplex PCR reads with MiXCR, one entry per CDR3 protein. The sample holds some 51,000 distinct CDR3 sequences; 60% to 65% are singletons and the top ten take 25% to 35%. The template was RNA from unsorted bulk tissue. The normal lung tissue was taken more than 3 cm from the tumor edge. Donors were chemotherapy-naive, newly diagnosed lung cancer surgical patients in China, August–late 2014. This clonotype was recorded a few times. Its antigen is not known. The V gene lost 4 bases and the J gene lost 6 bases, with 18 bases spanning the gap. CDR1 is MNHNS, CDR2 SASEGT, per germline. The CDR3 length is 15 residues. Whole-study findings and limits: Normal lung showed higher cumulative top 100 clone frequency than tumor.

The rearrangement joins TRBV6-1 to TRBJ1-1; D may be TRBD1 (6 bases). The sequence was collected from a woman in her seventies with non-small cell lung cancer. The sequenced sample consisted of distant non-tumor lung tissue. CDR3 nucleotide sequence: TGTGCCAGCAGTGGAGGGGGACCTCAGGTACCTGAAGCTTTCTTT. Translated: CASSGGGPQVPEAFF.